A single T cell receptor (beta chain) is shown here with its context. The data originate from a study of blood T cell repertoires in COVID-19. Overall study: Donors in the United States, Italy and Spain gave samples during acute or convalescent COVID-19.

The CDR3 is 17 residues long. V dropped 0 bases and J dropped 0; count of bases not matched to a gene: 7. Germline values: CDR1 SGHNT, CDR2 YYREEE (reference sequence). Using immunoSEQ multiplex PCR, the repertoire was profiled, and TCRdb retains in-frame clones only, with some absent. The sample shows under 60,000 clones, approximately 89% of them seen only once. Sequencing input: peripheral blood. The receptor was derived from a human donor with active COVID-19. The donor label of this sample is uncertain. The chain recombines TRBV5-4 with TRBJ2-7; TRBD1 matches at 9 bases. CDR3 amino acids: CASSLGTGADSSYEQYF. The CDR3 region has the DNA TGTGCCAGCAGCTTGGGGACAGGGGCGGATAGCTCCTACGAGCAGTACTTC. The variable domain in full, completed from reference TRBV5-4 and TRBJ2-7, reads ETGVTQSPTHLIKTRGQQVTLRCSSQSGHNTVSWYQQALGQGPQFIFQYYREEENGRGNFPPRFSGLQFPNYSSELNVNALELDDSALYLCASSLGTGADSSYEQYFGPGTRLTVT.